This TCR beta chain comes out of a study of OX40 agonist ivuxolimab in advanced cancers. About the study: A history of anti-PD-1, anti-PD-L1 or anti-CTLA-4 therapy was acceptable, and approximately 40% had some. Two cutaneous melanoma patients and one hepatocellular carcinoma patient, three in all, had partial responses.

This table comes from immunoSEQ multiplex PCR, and its TCRdb copy is limited to in-frame clones, with some not included. The repertoire holds about 36,000 clones, with roughly three quarters as singletons. Note on this clone: Its antigen is not identified.

Points from the study as a whole: Clonal expansion was among the lowest in partial responders at 0.1-3.0 mg/kg, especially CD8+.

Autoimmune disease history or systemic immunosuppression meant exclusion. This CDR3 region has 15 residues. Germline-derived CDR1 and CDR2 are SGHRS and YFSETQ. With 4 bases removed from V and 1 base from J, the gap between germline ends came to 12 bases. This TCR was sampled from an adult with an advanced solid tumor such as melanoma, head and neck, liver or kidney cancer. Sequenced here: CD4+ or CD8+ T cells sorted from blood, sampled in a trial of the OX40 agonist ivuxolimab. The rearrangement links TRBV5-1 to TRBJ2-1; D possibly corresponds to TRBD2 (6 bases). The CDR3 DNA follows: TGCGCCAGCAGCGTGACCGGGACTTCCTACAATGAGCAGTTCTTC. Its protein product is CASSVTGTSYNEQFF.